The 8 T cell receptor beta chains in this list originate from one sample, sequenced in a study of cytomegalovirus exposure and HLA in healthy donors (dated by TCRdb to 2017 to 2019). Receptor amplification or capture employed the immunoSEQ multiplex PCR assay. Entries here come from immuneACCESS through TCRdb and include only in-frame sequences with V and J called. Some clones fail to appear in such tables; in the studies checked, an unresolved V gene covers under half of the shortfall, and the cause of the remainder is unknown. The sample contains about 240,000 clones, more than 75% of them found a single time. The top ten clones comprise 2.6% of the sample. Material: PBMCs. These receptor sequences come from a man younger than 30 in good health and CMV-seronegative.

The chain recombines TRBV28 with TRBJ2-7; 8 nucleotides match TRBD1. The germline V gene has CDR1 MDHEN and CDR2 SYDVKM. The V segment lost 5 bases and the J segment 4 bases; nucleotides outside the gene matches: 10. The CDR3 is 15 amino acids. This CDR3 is CASSRTGTGVYEQYF. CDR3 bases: TGTGCCAGCAGTCGTACCGGGACAGGAGTTTACGAGCAGTACTTC.

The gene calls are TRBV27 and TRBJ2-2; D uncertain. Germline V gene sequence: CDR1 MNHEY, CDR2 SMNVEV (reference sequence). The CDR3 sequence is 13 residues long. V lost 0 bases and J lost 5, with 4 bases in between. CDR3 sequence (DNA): TGTGCCAGCAGTTTATCCCGGACCGGGGAGCTGTTTTTT. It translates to CASSLSRTGELFF.

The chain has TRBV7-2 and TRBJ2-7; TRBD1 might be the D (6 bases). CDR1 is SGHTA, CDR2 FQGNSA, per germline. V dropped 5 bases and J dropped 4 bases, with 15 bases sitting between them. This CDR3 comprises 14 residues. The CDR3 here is CASSTRQAVYEQYF. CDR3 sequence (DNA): TGTGCCAGCAGCACCAGACAGGCGGTTTACGAGCAGTACTTC. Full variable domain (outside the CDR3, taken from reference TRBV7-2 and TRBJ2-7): GAGVSQSPSNKVTEKGKDVELRCDPISGHTALYWYRQSLGQGLEFLIYFQGNSAPDKSGLPSDRFSAERTGGSVSTLTIQRTQQEDSAVYLCASSTRQAVYEQYFGPGTRLTVT.

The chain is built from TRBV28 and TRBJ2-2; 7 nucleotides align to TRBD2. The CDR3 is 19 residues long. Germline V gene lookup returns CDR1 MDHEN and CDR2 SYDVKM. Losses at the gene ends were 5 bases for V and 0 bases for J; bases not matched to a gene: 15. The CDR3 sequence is CASSTSAWAGTTNTGELFF. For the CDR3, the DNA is TGTGCCAGCAGTACCTCGGCGTGGGCCGGGACTACGAACACCGGGGAGCTGTTTTTT.

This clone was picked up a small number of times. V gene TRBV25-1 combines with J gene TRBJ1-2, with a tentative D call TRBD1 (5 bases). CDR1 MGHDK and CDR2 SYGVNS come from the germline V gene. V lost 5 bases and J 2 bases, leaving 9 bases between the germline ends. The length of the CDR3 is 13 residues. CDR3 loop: CASSWGLNYGYTF. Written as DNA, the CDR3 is TGTGCCAGCAGTTGGGGACTCAACTATGGCTACACCTTC.

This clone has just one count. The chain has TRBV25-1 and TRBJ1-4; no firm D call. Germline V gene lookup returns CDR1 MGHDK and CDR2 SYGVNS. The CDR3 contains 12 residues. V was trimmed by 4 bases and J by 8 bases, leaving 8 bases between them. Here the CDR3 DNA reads TGTGCCAGCAGTGCGGTTGTCGAAAAACTGTTTTTT. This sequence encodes CASSAVVEKLFF.

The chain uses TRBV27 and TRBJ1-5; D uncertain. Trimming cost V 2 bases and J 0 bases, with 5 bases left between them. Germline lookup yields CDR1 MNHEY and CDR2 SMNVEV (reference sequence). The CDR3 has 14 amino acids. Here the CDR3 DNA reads TGTGCCAGCAGTTTAACATATAGCAATCAGCCCCAGCATTTT. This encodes CASSLTYSNQPQHF.

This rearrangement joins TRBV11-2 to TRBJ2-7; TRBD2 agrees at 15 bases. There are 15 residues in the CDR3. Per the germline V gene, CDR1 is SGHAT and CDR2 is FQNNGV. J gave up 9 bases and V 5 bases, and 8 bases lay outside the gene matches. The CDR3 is CASSQGLAGGPAQYF. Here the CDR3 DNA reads TGTGCCAGCAGCCAAGGACTAGCGGGAGGGCCGGCGCAGTACTTC.